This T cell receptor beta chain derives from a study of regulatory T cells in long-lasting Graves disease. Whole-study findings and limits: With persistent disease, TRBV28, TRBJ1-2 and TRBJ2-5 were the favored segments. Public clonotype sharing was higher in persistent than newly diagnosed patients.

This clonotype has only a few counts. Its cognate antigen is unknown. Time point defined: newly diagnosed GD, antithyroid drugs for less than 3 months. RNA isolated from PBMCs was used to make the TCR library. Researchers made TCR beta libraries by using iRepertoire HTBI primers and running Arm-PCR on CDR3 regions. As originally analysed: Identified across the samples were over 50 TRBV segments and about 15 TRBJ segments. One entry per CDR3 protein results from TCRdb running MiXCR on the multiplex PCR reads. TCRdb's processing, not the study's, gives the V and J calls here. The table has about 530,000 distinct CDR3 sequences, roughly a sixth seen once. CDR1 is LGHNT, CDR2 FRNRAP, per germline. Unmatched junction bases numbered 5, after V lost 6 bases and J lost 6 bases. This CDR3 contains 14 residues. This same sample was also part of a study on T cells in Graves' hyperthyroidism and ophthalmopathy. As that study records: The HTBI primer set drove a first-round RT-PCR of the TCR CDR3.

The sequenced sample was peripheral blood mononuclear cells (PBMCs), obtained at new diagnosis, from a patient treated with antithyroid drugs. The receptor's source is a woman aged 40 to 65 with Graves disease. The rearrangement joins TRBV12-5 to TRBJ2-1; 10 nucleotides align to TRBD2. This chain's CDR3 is CASGSGGAVNEQFF. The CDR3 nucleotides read TGTGCTAGTGGCAGCGGGGGGGCCGTCAATGAGCAGTTCTTC.